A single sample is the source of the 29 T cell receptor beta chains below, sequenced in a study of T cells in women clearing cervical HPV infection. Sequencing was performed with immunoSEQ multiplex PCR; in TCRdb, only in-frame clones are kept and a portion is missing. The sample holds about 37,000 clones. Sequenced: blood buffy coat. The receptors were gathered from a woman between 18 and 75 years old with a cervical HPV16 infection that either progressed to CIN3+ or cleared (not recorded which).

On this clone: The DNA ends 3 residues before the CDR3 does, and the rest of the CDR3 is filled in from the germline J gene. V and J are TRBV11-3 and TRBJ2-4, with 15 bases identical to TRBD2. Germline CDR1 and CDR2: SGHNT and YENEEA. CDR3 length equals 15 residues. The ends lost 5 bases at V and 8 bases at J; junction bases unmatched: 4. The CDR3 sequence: CASSQGLAGGDIQYF. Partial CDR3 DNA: TGTGCCAGCAGCCAGGGACTAGCGGGAGGAGACATT.

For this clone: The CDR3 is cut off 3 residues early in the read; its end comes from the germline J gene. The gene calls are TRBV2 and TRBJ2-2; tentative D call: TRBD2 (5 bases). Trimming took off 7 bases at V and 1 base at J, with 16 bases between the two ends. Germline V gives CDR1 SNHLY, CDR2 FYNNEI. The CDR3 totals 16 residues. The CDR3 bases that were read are TGTGCCAGCACCGAGCGGCAGCTGAGGAACACCGGGGAG. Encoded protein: CASTERQLRNTGE. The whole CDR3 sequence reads CASTERQLRNTGELFF. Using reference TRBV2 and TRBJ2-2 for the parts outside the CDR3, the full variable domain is EPEVTQTPSHQVTQMGQEVILRCVPISNHLYFYWYRQILGQKVEFLVSFYNNEISEKSEIFDDQFSVERPDGSNFTLKIRSTKLEDSAMYFCASTERQLRNTGELFFGEGSRLTVL.

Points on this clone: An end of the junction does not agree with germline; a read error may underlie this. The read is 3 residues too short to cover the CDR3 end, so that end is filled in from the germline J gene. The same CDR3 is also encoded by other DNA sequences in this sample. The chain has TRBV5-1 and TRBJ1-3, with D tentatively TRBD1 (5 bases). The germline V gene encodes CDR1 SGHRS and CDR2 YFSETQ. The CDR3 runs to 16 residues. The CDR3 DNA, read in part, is TGCGCCAGCAGCTTGGATCCAGGGCGACCTGGAAACACG. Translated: CASSLDPGRPGNT. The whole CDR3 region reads CASSLDPGRPGNTIYF.

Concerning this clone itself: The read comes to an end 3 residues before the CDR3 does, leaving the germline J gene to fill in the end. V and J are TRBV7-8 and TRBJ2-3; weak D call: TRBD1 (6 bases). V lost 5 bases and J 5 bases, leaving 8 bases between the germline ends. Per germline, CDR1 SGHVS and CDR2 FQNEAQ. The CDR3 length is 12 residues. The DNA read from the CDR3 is TGTGCCAGCAGCGAGACAGGAGATACG. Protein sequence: CASSETGDT. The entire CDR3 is CASSETGDTQYF.

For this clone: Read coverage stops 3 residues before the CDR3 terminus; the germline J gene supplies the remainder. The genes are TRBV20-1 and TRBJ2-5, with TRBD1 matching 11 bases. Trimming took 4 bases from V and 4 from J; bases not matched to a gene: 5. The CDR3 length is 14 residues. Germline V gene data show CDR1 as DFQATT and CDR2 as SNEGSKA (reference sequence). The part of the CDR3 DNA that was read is TGCAGTGCTAAGGACAGGGGGCGTTCAGAGACC. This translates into CSAKDRGRSET. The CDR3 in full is CSAKDRGRSETQYF.

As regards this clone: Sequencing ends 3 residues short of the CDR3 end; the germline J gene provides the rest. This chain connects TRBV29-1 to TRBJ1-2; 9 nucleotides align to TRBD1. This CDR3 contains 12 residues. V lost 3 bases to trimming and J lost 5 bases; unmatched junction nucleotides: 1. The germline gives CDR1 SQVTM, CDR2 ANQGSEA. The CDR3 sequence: CSVDGQGYGYTF. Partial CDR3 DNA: TGCAGCGTTGACGGACAGGGGTATGGC.

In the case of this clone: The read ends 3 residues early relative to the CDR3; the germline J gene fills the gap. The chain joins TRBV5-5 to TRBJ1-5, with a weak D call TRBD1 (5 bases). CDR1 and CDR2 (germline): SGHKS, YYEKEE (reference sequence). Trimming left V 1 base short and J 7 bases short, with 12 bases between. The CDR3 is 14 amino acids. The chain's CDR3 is CASSLFSEGQPQHF. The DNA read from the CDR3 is TGTGCCAGCAGCTTGTTCTCCGAGGGGCAGCCC.

CDR3 residues: CASSWGQGAHNEQFF. The sequenced part of the CDR3 DNA is TGTGCCAGCAGCTGGGGACAGGGGGCTCACAATGAG. The chain uses TRBV7-2 and TRBJ2-1; 12 bases are shared with TRBD1. The sequenced fragment ends 3 residues before the CDR3 boundary, so the rest is inferred from the germline J gene. Trimming at V came to 4 bases and at J to 5 bases, leaving 3 bases not matched to a gene. CDR1 is SGHTA and CDR2 is FQGNSA in the germline V gene. The CDR3 totals 15 residues.

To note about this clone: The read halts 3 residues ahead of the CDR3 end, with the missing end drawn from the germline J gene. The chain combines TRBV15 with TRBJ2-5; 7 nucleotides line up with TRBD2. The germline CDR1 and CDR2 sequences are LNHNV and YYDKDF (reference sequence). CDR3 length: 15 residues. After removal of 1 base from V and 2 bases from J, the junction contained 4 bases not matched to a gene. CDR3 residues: CATSRGGAGQETQYF. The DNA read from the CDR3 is TGTGCCACCAGCAGAGGGGGAGCGGGACAAGAGACC.

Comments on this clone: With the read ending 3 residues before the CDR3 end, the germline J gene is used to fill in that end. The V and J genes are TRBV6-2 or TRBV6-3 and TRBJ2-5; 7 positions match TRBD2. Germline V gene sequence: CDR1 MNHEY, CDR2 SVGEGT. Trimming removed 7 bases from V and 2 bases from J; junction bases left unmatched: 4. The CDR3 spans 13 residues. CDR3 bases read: TGTGCCAGCATGCGGGAGCGACAAGAGACC. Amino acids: CASMRERQET. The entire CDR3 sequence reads CASMRERQETQYF.

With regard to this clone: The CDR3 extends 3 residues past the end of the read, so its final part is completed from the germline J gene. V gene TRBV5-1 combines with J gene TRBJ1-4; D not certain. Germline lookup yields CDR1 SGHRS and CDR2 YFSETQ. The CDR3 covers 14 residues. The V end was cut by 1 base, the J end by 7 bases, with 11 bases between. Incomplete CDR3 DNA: TGCGCCAGCAGCTTGTTAGGGTTGGCTGAAAAA. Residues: CASSLLGLAEK. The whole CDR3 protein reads CASSLLGLAEKLFF. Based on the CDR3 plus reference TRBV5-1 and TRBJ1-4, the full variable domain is KAGVTQTPRYLIKTRGQQVTLSCSPISGHRSVSWYQQTPGQGLQFLFEYFSETQRNKGNFPGRFSGRQFSNSRSEMNVSTLELGDSALYLCASSLLGLAEKLFFGSGTQLSVL.

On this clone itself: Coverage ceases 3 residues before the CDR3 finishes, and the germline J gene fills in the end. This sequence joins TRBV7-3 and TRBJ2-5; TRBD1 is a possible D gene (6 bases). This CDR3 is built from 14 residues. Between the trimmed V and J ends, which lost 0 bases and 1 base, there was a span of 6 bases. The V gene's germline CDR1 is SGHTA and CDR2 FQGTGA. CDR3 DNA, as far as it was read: TGTGCCAGCAGCTTAACAGGGGGCCAAGAGACC. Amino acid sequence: CASSLTGGQET. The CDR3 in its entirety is CASSLTGGQETQYF.

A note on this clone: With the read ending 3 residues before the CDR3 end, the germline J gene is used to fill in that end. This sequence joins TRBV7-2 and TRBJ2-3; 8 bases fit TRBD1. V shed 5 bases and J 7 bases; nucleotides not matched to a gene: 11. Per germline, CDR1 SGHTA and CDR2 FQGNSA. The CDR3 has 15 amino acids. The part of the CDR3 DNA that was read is TGTGCCAGCAGCCGACCGACAGGGGCGAGATATACG. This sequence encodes CASSRPTGARYT. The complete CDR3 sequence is CASSRPTGARYTQYF.

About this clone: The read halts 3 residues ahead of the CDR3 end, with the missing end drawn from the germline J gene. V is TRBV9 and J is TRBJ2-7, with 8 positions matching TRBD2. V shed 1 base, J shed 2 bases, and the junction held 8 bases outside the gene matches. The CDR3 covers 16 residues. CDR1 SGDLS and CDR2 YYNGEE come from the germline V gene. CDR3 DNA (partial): TGTGCCAGCAGCGTATCAGGCGGGAGGTTAACCTACGAG. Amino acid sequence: CASSVSGGRLTYE. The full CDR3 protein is CASSVSGGRLTYEQYF.

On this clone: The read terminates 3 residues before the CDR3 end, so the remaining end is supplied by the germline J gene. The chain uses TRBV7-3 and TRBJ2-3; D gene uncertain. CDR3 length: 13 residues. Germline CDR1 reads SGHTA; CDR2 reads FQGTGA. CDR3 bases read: TGTGCCAGCAGCTTAATCTACCAAGAGACG. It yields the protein CASSLIYQET. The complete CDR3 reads CASSLIYQETQYF.

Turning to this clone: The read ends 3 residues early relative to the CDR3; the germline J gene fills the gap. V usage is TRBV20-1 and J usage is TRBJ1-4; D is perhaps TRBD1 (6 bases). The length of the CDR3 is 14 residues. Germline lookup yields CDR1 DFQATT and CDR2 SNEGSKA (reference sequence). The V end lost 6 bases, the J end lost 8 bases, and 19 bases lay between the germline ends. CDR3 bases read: TGCAGTGCAAGAACCGGACAGTCGGGAGAAAAA. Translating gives CSARTGQSGEK. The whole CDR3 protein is CSARTGQSGEKLFF.

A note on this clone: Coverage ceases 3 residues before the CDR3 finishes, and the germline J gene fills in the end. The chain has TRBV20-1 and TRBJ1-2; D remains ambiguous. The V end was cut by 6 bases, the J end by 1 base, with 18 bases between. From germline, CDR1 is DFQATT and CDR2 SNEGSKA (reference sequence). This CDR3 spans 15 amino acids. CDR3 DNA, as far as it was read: TGCAGTGCCCGCCGACCCGGCGGGATTAACTATGGC. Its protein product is CSARRPGGINYG. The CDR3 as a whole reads CSARRPGGINYGYTF.

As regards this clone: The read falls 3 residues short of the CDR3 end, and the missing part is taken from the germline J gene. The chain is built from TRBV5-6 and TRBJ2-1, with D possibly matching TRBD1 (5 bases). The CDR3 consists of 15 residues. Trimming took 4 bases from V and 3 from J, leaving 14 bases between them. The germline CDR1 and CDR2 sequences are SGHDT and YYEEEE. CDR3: CASSLVSGNYNEQFF. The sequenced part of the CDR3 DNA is TGTGCCAGCAGCCTGGTGTCAGGGAACTACAATGAG.

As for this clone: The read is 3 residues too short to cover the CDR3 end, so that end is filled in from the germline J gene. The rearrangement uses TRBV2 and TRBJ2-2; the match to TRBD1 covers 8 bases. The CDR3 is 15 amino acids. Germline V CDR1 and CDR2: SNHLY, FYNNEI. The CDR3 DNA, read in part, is TGTGCCAGCACCCTAGGACAGGGCAGAAATGAAAAG. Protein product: CASTLGQGRNEK. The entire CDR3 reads CASTLGQGRNEKLFF.

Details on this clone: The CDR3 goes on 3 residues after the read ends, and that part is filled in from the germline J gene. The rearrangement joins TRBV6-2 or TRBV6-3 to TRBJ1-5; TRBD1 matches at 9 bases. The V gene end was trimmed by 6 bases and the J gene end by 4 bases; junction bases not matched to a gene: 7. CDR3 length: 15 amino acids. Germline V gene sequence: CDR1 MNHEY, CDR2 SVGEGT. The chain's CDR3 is CASRTTGGGNQPQHF. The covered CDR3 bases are TGTGCCAGCAGGACCACAGGGGGCGGGAATCAGCCC.

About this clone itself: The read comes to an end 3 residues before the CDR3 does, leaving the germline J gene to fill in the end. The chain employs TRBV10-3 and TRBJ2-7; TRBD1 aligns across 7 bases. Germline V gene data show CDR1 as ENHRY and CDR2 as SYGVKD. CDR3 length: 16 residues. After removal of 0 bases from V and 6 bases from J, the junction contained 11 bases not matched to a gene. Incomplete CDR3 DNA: TGTGCCATCAGTGAGTCGCGACAGGGTGTAGGAGGCGAG. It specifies CAISESRQGVGGE. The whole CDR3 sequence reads CAISESRQGVGGEQYF.

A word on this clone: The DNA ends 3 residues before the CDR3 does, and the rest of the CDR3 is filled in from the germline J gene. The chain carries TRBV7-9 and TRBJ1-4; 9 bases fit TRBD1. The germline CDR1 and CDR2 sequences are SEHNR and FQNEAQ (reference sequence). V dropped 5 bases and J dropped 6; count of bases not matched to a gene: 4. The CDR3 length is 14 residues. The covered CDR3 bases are TGTGCCAGCAGCCAGGGACAGGGTTATGAAAAA. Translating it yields CASSQGQGYEK. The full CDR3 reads CASSQGQGYEKLFF.

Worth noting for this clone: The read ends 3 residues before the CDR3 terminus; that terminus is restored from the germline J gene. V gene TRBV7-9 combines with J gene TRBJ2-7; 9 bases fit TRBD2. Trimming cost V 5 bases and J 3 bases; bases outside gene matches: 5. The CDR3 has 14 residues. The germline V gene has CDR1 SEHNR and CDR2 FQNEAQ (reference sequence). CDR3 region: CASSPGLARYEQYF. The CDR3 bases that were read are TGTGCCAGCAGCCCGGGACTAGCACGCTACGAG.

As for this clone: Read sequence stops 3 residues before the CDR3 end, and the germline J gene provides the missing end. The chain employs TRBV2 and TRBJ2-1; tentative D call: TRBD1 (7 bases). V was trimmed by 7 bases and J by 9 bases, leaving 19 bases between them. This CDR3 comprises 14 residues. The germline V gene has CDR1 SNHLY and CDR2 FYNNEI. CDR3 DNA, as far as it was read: TGTGCCAGCAAACGCGGGACAGCCGGGGGTGAG. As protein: CASKRGTAGGE. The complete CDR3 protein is CASKRGTAGGEQFF.

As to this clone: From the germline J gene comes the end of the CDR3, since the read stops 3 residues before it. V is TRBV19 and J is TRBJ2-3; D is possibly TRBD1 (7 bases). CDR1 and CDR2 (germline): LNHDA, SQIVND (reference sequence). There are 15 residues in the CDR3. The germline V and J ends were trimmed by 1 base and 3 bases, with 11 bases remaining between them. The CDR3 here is CASSIGQGGTDTQYF. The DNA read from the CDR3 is TGTGCCAGTAGTATAGGACAGGGAGGAACAGATACG.

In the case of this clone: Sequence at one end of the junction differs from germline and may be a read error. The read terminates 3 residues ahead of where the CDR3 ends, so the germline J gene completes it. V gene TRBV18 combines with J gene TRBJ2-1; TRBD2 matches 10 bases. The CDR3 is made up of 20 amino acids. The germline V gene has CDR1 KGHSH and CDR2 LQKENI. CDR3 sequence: CASAPLARAGGLIPYNEQFF. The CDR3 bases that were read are TGTGCCAGCGCACCACTAGCCCGAGCGGGGGGGCTGATTCCCTACAATGAG.

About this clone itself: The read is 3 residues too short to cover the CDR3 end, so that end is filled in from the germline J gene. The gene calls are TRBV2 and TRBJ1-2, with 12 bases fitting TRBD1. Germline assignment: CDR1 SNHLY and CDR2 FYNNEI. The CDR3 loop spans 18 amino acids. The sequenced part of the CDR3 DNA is TGTGCCAGCAGTGGTCCCCACGGGACAGGGGGCCGTAGGGGGACC. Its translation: CASSGPHGTGGRRGT. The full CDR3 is CASSGPHGTGGRRGTYTF.

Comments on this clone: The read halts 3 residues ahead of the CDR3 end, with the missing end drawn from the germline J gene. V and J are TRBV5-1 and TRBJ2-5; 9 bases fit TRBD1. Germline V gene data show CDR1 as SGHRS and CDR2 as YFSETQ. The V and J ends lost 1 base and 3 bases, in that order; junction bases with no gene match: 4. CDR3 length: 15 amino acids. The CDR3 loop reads CASSLNRGLEETQYF. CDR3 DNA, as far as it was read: TGCGCCAGCAGCTTGAACAGGGGGCTCGAAGAGACC.

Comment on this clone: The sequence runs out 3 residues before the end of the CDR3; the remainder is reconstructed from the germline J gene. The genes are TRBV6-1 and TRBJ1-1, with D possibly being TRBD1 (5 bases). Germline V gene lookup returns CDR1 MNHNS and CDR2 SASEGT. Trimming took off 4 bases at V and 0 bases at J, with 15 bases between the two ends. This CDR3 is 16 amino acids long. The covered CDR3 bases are TGTGCCAGCAGTGGGATGGACAAATCCATGAACACTGAA. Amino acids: CASSGMDKSMNTE. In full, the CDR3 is CASSGMDKSMNTEAFF.